This is a list of T cell receptor beta chains from one sample in a study of T cells in Graves' hyperthyroidism and ophthalmopathy. MiXCR, run by TCRdb on the multiplex PCR reads, gives a single entry per CDR3 protein. The data show approximately 400,000 distinct CDR3 sequences, with 13% seen just once and less than 25% held by the top ten. The sample was blood. These receptor sequences come from a man under 40 with Graves' hyperthyroidism that later progressed to Graves' ophthalmopathy. Both conserved end residues are part of each CDR3. The D gene is left open where the match is weak. Some rows have no size entry. The others give once, few or many, or a class for an expanded clone.

D	V	size	J	CDR3	DNA
NA	TRBV2	many	TRBJ2-5	CASSDRPLQETQYF	TGTGCCAGCAGTGACCGGCCCCTCCAAGAGACCCAGTACTTC
NA	TRBV7-9	many	TRBJ1-2	CASSSQEGYTF	TGTGCCAGCAGCTCTCAGGAGGGCTACACCTTC
NA	TRBV20-1	many	TRBJ2-1	CSARVGGPSYNEQFF	TGCAGTGCTAGAGTCGGGGGGCCATCCTACAATGAGCAGTTCTTC
NA	TRBV12-5	many	TRBJ1-2	CASGLVGPSAGTSGRYGYTF	TGTGCTAGTGGTTTGGTAGGTCCGTCGGCAGGGACTTCCGGAAGGTATGGCTACACCTTC
NA	TRBV19	many	TRBJ1-6	CASSELTGTFNSPLHF	TGTGCCAGTAGTGAACTTACCGGGACCTTTAATTCACCCCTCCACTTT
NA	TRBV15	many	TRBJ1-2	CATSRDPDGGHLNYGYTF	TGTGCCACCAGCAGAGATCCGGACGGAGGACACCTTAACTATGGCTACACCTTC
NA	TRBV30	NA	TRBJ1-4	CALERDAGNEKLFF	TGTGCCTTGGAGAGAGATGCGGGGAATGAAAAACTGTTTTTT
NA	TRBV30	NA	TRBJ2-3	CAWSVGRGASTDTQYF	TGTGCCTGGAGTGTAGGTCGGGGGGCAAGCACAGATACGCAGTATTTT
TRBD1	TRBV12-3/TRBV12-4	many	TRBJ1-2	CASSLQTGGSYGYTF	TGTGCCAGCAGTTTACAGACAGGGGGTAGCTATGGCTACACCTTC
NA	TRBV6-1	NA	TRBJ2-1	CASSEFVSGYRSEQFF	TGTGCCAGCAGTGAATTTGTTAGCGGTTACCGGAGTGAGCAGTTCTTC
NA	TRBV18	many	TRBJ1-4	CASSPVSSAEKLFF	TGTGCCAGCTCGCCTGTATCTTCCGCCGAAAAACTGTTTTTT
NA	TRBV19	many	TRBJ1-1	CASLPVGHTEAFF	TGTGCTTCCCTTCCCGTGGGCCACACTGAAGCTTTCTTT
NA	TRBV2	NA	TRBJ1-2	CASPRMVVSAGGYTF	TGTGCCAGCCCAAGAATGGTGGTTTCGGCGGGGGGCTACACCTTC
NA	TRBV5-1	many	TRBJ1-5	CASSVGGGPKPQHF	TGCGCCAGCAGCGTTGGGGGGGGTCCGAAGCCCCAGCATTTT
NA	TRBV10-3	many	TRBJ1-1	CAIRPQEGVTEAFF	TGTGCCATCAGACCCCAGGAAGGGGTCACTGAAGCTTTCTTT
TRBD2	TRBV12-3/TRBV12-4	many	TRBJ2-2	CASSLGGFTGELFF	TGTGCCAGCAGTTTGGGGGGGTTCACCGGGGAGCTGTTTTTT
NA	TRBV20-1	many	TRBJ2-5	CSAREVGRGETQYF	TGCAGTGCTAGAGAGGTTGGCAGAGGGGAGACCCAGTACTTC
NA	TRBV12-3/TRBV12-4	few	TRBJ2-2	CASSPRAPQSAGELFF	TGTGCCAGCAGCCCGCGGGCTCCTCAAAGCGCCGGGGAGCTGTTTTTT
NA	TRBV6-6	NA	TRBJ1-1	CASSYSSGSNTEAFF	TGTGCCAGCAGTTACTCTTCGGGATCCAACACTGAAGCTTTCTTT
NA	TRBV3-1	many	TRBJ2-1	CASSPYGVPPLEQFF	TGTGCCAGCAGCCCGTATGGAGTCCCCCCTTTAGAGCAGTTCTTC
NA	TRBV4-2	NA	TRBJ2-5	CASSPRLYQETQYF	TGTGCCAGCAGCCCAAGACTATACCAAGAGACCCAGTACTTC
NA	TRBV6-2/TRBV6-3	NA	TRBJ2-3	CASSNPDTQYF	TGTGCCAGCAGTAACCCAGATACGCAGTATTTT